Below are 17 T cell receptor beta chains sequenced from a single sample in a study of glioma-infiltrating T cells. The iRepertoire nested amplicon-rescue multiplex PCR amplified TCR alpha and beta CDR3s from RNA. TCRdb re-derived calls from the multiplex PCR reads in MiXCR, one entry per CDR3 protein. The sample includes roughly 200,000 distinct CDR3 sequences, more than 30% of them seen just once. What was sequenced was glioma tissue, nonneoplastic brain tissue, or PBMCs (not recorded which). The source of these receptors is a human donor with low-grade glioma or glioblastoma, undergoing nonglioma brain surgery, or in good health (not recorded which).

The sample holds many counts of this clonotype. This chain links TRBV6-1 with TRBJ1-2, with D maybe TRBD1 (5 bases). The CDR3 is 17 residues long. The germline V gene encodes CDR1 MNHNS and CDR2 SASEGT. The germline V and J ends were trimmed by 5 bases and 7 bases, with 26 bases remaining between them. CDR3 amino acids: CASSFEARQTTGRGYTF. The DNA of the CDR3 is TGTGCCAGCAGTTTTGAGGCGAGACAGACCACCGGTCGTGGCTACACCTTC.

The chain is built from TRBV6-2 or TRBV6-3 and TRBJ2-7; 14 nucleotides align to TRBD2. Looked up from germline, CDR1 is MNHEY and CDR2 is SVGEGT. CDR3 length: 15 residues. The junction had 2 bases not matched to a gene; V was cut back by 2 bases and J by 5 bases. The CDR3 region has the DNA TGTGCCAGCAGTTACGGGACTAGCGGGAGTGACGAGCAGTACTTC. This encodes CASSYGTSGSDEQYF.

This clonotype was counted a few times. The J gene is TRBJ2-7, the V gene TRBV7-8, with D possibly being TRBD1 (7 bases). V lost 2 bases and J lost 2, with 16 bases in between. Germline assignment: CDR1 SGHVS and CDR2 FQNEAQ. The CDR3 contains 16 residues. For the CDR3, the DNA is TGTGCCAGCAGCTTACTTGCGGGGCAGGGGGCCTACGAGCAGTACTTC. It yields the protein CASSLLAGQGAYEQYF.

Many counts were recorded for this clonotype. The rearrangement links TRBV6-6 to TRBJ1-1; D is uncertain. V was cut by 0 bases and J by 6 bases, with 8 bases left in between. Germline CDR1 and CDR2: MNHNY and SVGAGI (reference sequence). The CDR3 runs 13 residues. The CDR3 coding sequence is TGTGCCAGCAGTTACTCTCTTGCTCCTGAAGCTTTCTTT. Protein: CASSYSLAPEAFF.

The table lists this clonotype with a few counts. The chain couples TRBV5-1 to TRBJ1-5, with D tentatively TRBD1 (6 bases). The CDR3 length is 15 residues. Between the trimmed V and J ends, which lost 1 base and 1 base, there was a span of 9 bases. Germline V lookup: CDR1 SGHRS, CDR2 YFSETQ. Written as DNA, the CDR3 is TGCGCCAGCAGCTTGACAGGGCTAAGCAATCAGCCCCAGCATTTT. Amino acids: CASSLTGLSNQPQHF. The full variable domain, completed using reference TRBV5-1 and TRBJ1-5, is KAGVTQTPRYLIKTRGQQVTLSCSPISGHRSVSWYQQTPGQGLQFLFEYFSETQRNKGNFPGRFSGRQFSNSRSEMNVSTLELGDSALYLCASSLTGLSNQPQHFGDGTRLSIL.

This clonotype was recorded once. This could be a read error, since a much larger clone is one nucleotide away. The gene calls are TRBV6-4 and TRBJ1-2; 8 bases are shared with TRBD1. V dropped 3 bases and J dropped 8; count of bases not matched to a gene: 8. The CDR3 is made up of 14 amino acids. Germline V gives CDR1 MRHNA, CDR2 SNTAGT. The CDR3 spells CASSEEGQGLGYTF. In DNA form, the CDR3 reads TGTGCCAGCAGTGAGGAAGGACAGGGCCTAGGCTACACCTTC.

This clonotype was found a few times. The chain uses TRBV12-3 or TRBV12-4 and TRBJ2-2; D is possibly TRBD1 (6 bases). This CDR3 contains 14 residues. V lost 7 bases and J 2 bases, leaving 11 bases between the germline ends. Here the CDR3 reads CASKDSANTGELFF. CDR3 bases: TGTGCCAGCAAGGACAGCGCTAACACCGGGGAGCTGTTTTTT.

A single count supports this clonotype. This sequence joins TRBV4-2 and TRBJ2-7, with 10 bases fitting TRBD1. The V gene's germline CDR1 is LGHNA and CDR2 YNFKEQ. The V gene end was trimmed by 0 bases and the J gene end by 5 bases; junction bases not matched to a gene: 7. CDR3 length: 16 residues. The CDR3 DNA sequence: TGTGCCAGCAGCCAAGATTGGGACAGGGGCTACAACGAGCAGTACTTC. Translated, it gives CASSQDWDRGYNEQYF.

The chain uses TRBV12-3 or TRBV12-4 and TRBJ2-1, with D unresolved. This CDR3 is 14 amino acids long. V was clipped by 0 bases and J by 5 bases, with 8 bases between them. The CDR3 is CASSLAGQNNEQFF. The CDR3 region has the DNA TGTGCCAGCAGTTTAGCAGGCCAAAACAATGAGCAGTTCTTC.

This clonotype came up many times. The CDR3 loop reads CASSPSALNTEAFF. The CDR3 coding sequence is TGTGCCAGCAGTCCCTCAGCACTGAACACTGAAGCTTTCTTT. The rearrangement joins TRBV12-3 or TRBV12-4 to TRBJ1-1; no reliable D call. There are 14 residues in the CDR3. The V gene lost 5 bases and the J gene lost 0 bases, with 10 bases spanning the gap.

The chain links TRBV5-4 to TRBJ2-5, with 11 bases aligning to TRBD1. V lost 4 bases and J lost 2; bases outside the gene matches: 4. CDR1 and CDR2 (germline): SGHNT, YYREEE (reference sequence). This CDR3 is 15 amino acids long. The CDR3 sequence: CASSRGQGEQETQYF. CDR3 DNA sequence: TGTGCCAGCAGCCGGGGACAGGGGGAACAAGAGACCCAGTACTTC.

The V gene is TRBV7-2, the J gene TRBJ2-3; 8 nucleotides align to TRBD2. With 5 bases clipped from V and 4 bases from J, the junction kept 8 bases outside the gene matches. Germline values: CDR1 SGHTA, CDR2 FQGNSA. CDR3 length: 15 amino acids. The CDR3 here is CASSVGQRESDTQYF. Written as DNA, the CDR3 is TGTGCCAGCAGCGTTGGGCAGCGGGAGTCAGATACGCAGTATTTT.

This clonotype was recorded once. Possible read error: a much larger clone is one base away. The chain links TRBV6-2 or TRBV6-3 to TRBJ1-5, with a tentative D call TRBD1 (6 bases). The CDR3 runs to 16 residues. CDR1 and CDR2 from the germline V gene are MNHEY and SVGEGT. The DNA for the CDR3 is TGTGCCATCAGTAACCGCATACAGGGAGGCAATCAGCCCCAGCATTTT. Its protein is CAISNRIQGGNQPQHF.

This clonotype was detected ten times or more. This chain uses TRBV29-1 with TRBJ2-1; 7 positions agree with TRBD2. V dropped 5 bases and J dropped 8; count of bases not matched to a gene: 0. The germline gives CDR1 SQVTM, CDR2 ANQGSEA. The CDR3 runs 10 residues. CDR3 amino acids: CSVTSDEQFF. DNA of the CDR3: TGCAGCGTTACTAGCGATGAGCAGTTCTTC.

This clonotype was recorded many times. The CDR3: CSARGGSSNQPQHF. The DNA for the CDR3 is TGCAGTGCTAGAGGTGGGTCCAGCAATCAGCCCCAGCATTTT. The rearrangement joins TRBV20-1 to TRBJ1-5; D remains ambiguous. The CDR3 covers 14 residues. Germline V lookup: CDR1 DFQATT, CDR2 SNEGSKA (reference sequence). V gave up 1 base and J gave up 1 base, with 8 bases separating them.

This clonotype was detected many times. The chain links TRBV7-2 to TRBJ2-3; possible D gene TRBD2, 6 bases. The germline gives CDR1 SGHTA, CDR2 FQGNSA. Trimming shortened V by 1 base and J by 3 bases, and 20 bases separated the two germline ends. This CDR3 is built from 18 residues. The CDR3 bases are TGTGCCAGCAGCTTAGTCGGGTTATGGAGGGCCCAAACAGATACGCAGTATTTT. Encoded protein: CASSLVGLWRAQTDTQYF. The full variable domain, completed using reference TRBV7-2 and TRBJ2-3, is GAGVSQSPSNKVTEKGKDVELRCDPISGHTALYWYRQSLGQGLEFLIYFQGNSAPDKSGLPSDRFSAERTGGSVSTLTIQRTQQEDSAVYLCASSLVGLWRAQTDTQYFGPGTRLTVL.

The chain links TRBV6-2 or TRBV6-3 to TRBJ1-5; D is ambiguous. There are 12 residues in the CDR3. Germline V gene data show CDR1 as MNHEY and CDR2 as SVGEGT. The V end was cut by 2 bases, the J end by 14 bases, with 13 bases between. CDR3 DNA: TGTGCCAGCAGTTACGGGGAACAGACCAAGCATTTT. Translating gives CASSYGEQTKHF.